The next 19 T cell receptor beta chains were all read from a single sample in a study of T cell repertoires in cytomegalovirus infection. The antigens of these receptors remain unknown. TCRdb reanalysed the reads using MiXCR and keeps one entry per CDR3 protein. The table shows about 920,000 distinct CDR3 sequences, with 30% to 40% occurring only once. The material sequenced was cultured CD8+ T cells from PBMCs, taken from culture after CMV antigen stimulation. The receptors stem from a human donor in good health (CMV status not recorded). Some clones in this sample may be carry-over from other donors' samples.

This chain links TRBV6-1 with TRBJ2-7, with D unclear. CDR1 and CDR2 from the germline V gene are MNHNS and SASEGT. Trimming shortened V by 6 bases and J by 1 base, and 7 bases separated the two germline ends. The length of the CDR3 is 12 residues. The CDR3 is CASRGLSYEQYV. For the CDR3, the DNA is TGTGCCAGCAGAGGATTGTCCTACGAGCAGTACGTC.

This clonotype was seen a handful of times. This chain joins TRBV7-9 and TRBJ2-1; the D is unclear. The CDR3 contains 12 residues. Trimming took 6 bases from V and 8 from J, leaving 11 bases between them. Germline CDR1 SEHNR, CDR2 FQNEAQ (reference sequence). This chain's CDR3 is CASSLRSDEQFF. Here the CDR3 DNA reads TGTGCCAGCAGTTTAAGGTCAGATGAGCAGTTCTTC.

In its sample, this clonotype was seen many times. DNA of the CDR3: TGTGCCAGCAGCTTAGCGGTTGCGGAAGGCACAGATACGCAGTATTTT. Amino acids: CASSLAVAEGTDTQYF. This chain links TRBV7-8 with TRBJ2-3, with D uncertain. Germline V CDR1 and CDR2: SGHVS, FQNEAQ. Trimming left V 0 bases short and J 1 base short, with 11 bases between. CDR3 length: 16 residues.

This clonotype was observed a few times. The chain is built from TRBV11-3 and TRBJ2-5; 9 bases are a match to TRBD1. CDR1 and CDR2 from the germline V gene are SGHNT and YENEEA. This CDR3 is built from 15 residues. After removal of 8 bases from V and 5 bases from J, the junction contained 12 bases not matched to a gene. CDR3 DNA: TGTGCCAGCTCCTTAGGGGACAGGGCTGCGGAGACCCAGTACTTC. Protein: CASSLGDRAAETQYF.

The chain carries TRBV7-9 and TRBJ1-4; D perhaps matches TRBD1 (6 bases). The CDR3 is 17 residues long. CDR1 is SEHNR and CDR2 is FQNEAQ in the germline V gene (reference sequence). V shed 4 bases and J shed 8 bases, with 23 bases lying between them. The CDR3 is CASSSSYNSGDNEKLFF. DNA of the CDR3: TGTGCCAGCAGCTCCTCTTACAATTCCGGGGACAACGAAAAACTGTTTTTT. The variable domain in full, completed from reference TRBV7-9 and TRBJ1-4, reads DTGVSQNPRHKITKRGQNVTFRCDPISEHNRLYWYRQTLGQGPEFLTYFQNEAQLEKSRLLSDRFSAERPKGSFSTLEIQRTEQGDSAMYLCASSSSYNSGDNEKLFFGSGTQLSVL.

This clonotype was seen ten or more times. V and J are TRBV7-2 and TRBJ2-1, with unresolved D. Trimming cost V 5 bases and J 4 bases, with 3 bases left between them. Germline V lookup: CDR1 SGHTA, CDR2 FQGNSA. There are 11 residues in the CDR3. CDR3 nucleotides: TGTGCCAGCAGCGGTTACAATGAGCAGTTCTTC. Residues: CASSGYNEQFF.

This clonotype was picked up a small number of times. The CDR3 protein is CAISESLAGAYYNEQFF. CDR3 nucleotide sequence: TGTGCCATCAGTGAGTCATTAGCGGGGGCCTATTACAATGAGCAGTTCTTC. The chain recombines TRBV10-3 with TRBJ2-1; the match to TRBD2 covers 9 bases. The germline V gene encodes CDR1 ENHRY and CDR2 SYGVKD. With V trimmed by 0 bases and J by 4 bases, 7 bases remained unmatched. The CDR3 spans 17 residues.

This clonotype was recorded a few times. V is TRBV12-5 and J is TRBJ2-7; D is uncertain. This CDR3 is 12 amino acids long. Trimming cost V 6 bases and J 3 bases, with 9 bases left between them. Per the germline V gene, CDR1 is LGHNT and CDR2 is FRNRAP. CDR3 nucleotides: TGTGCTAGTGGCCTATCCCTCTACGAGCAGTACTTC. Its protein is CASGLSLYEQYF.

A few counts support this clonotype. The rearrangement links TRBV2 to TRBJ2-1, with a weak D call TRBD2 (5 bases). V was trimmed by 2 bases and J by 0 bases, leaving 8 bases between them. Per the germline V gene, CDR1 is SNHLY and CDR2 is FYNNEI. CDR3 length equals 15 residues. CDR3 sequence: CASSEYGVSYNEQFF. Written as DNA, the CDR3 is TGTGCCAGCAGTGAATACGGGGTCTCCTACAATGAGCAGTTCTTC.

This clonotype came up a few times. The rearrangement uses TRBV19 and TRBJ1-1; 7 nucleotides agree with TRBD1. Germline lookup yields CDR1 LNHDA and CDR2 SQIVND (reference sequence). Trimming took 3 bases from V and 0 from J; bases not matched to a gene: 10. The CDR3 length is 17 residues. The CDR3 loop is CASSMAGTESMNTEAFF. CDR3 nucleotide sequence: TGTGCCAGTAGTATGGCCGGGACAGAGTCTATGAACACTGAAGCTTTCTTT.

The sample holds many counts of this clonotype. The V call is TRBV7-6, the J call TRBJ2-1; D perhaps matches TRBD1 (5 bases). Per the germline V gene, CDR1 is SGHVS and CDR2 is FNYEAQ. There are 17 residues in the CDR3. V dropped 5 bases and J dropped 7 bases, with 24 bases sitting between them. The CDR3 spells CASSLGVLDEHTNEQFF. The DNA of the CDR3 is TGTGCCAGCAGCCTAGGGGTTCTAGATGAACACACGAATGAGCAGTTCTTC.

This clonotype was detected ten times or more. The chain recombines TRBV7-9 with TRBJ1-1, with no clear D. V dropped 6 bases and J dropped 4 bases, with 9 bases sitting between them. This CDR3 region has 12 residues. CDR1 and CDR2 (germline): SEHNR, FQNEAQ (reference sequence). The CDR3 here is CASSSRATEAFF. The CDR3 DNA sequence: TGTGCCAGCAGTTCAAGGGCCACTGAAGCTTTCTTT.

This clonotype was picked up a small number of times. DNA for the CDR3: TGTGCCAGCAGCTTAGAGGGGGGGTGGGGGTACAATGAGCAGTTCTTC. As protein: CASSLEGGWGYNEQFF. This chain uses TRBV7-6 with TRBJ2-1; D might be TRBD2 (7 bases). V was shortened by 1 base and J by 4 bases, with 14 bases between the two germline ends. The germline gives CDR1 SGHVS, CDR2 FNYEAQ. CDR3 length: 16 residues. The full variable domain, with the rest looked up from reference TRBV7-6 and TRBJ2-1, is GAGVSQSPRYKVTKRGQDVALRCDPISGHVSLYWYRQALGQGPEFLTYFNYEAQQDKSGLPNDRFSAERPEGSISTLTIQRTEQRDSAMYRCASSLEGGWGYNEQFFGPGTRLTVL.

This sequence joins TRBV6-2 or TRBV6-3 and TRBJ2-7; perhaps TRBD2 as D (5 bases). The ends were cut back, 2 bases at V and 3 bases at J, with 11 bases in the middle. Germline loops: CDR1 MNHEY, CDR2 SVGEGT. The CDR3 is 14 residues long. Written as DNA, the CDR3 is TGTGCCAGCAGTTACGACGGGATTGACTACGAGCAGTACGTC. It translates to CASSYDGIDYEQYV.

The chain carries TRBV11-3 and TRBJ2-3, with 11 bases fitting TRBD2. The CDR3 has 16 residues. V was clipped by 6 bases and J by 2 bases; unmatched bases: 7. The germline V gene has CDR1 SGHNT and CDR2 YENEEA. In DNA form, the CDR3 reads TGTGCCAGCAGTTCCGGGACTAGCGGTGCCACAGATACGCAGTATTTT. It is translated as CASSSGTSGATDTQYF.

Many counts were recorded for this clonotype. The chain's CDR3 is CATRADSNYGYTF. The CDR3 DNA follows: TGTGCCACCAGGGCTGACTCTAACTATGGCTACACCTTC. The chain couples TRBV7-9 to TRBJ1-2; maybe TRBD1 (5 bases). V gave up 10 bases and J gave up 0 bases, with 12 bases separating them. The CDR3 spans 13 residues. Germline V gene lookup returns CDR1 SEHNR and CDR2 FQNEAQ (reference sequence). Based on the CDR3 plus reference TRBV7-9 and TRBJ1-2, the full variable domain is DTGVSQNPRHKITKRGQNVTFRCDPISEHNRLYWYRQTLGQGPEFLTYFQNEAQLEKSRLLSDRFSAERPKGSFSTLEIQRTEQGDSAMYLCATRADSNYGYTFGSGTRLTVV.

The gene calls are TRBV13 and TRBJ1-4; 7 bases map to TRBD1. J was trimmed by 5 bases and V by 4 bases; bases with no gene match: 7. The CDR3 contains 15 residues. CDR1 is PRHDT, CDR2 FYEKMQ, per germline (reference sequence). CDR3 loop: CASSSGQLGNEKLFF. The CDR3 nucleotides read TGTGCCAGCAGCTCGGGACAGCTAGGGAATGAAAAACTGTTTTTT.

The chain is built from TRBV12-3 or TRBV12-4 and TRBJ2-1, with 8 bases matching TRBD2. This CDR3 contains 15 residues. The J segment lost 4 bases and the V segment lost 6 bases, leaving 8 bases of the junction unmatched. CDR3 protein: CASSYGRGAYNEQFF. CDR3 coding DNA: TGTGCCAGCAGCTACGGGCGGGGGGCTTACAATGAGCAGTTCTTC.

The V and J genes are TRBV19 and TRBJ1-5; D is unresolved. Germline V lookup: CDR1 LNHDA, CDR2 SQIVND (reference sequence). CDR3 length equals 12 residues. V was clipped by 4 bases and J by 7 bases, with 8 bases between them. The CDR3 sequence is CASSTTRQPQHF. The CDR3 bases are TGTGCCAGTAGTACTACACGGCAGCCCCAGCATTTT.